These T cell receptor beta chains were read from a single sample in a study of somatic mutations in cytotoxic T cells in rheumatoid arthritis. Data came from immunoSEQ multiplex PCR; TCRdb stores just in-frame clones and leaves some out. The sample yields 15,000 to 20,000 clones, approximately 77% seen once. The sequencing sample was made of CD8+ T cells sorted from blood. All receptors derive from an adult with rheumatoid arthritis. The CDR3 runs from the conserved cysteine through the conserved F or W. D genes are given only for firm matches.

TRBV6-6	-	TRBJ2-1	CASSYSTYNEQFF	TGTGCCAGCAGTTACTCAACCTACAATGAGCAGTTCTTC
TRBV4-1	-	TRBJ2-4	CASSTFQHTRPKNIQYF	TGCGCCAGCAGCACTTTTCAACACACCAGGCCCAAAAACATTCAGTACTTC
TRBV7-8	-	TRBJ2-5	CASSPYQETQYF	TGTGCCAGCAGCCCCTACCAGGAGACCCAGTACTTC